The present T cell receptor (beta chain) was sequenced within a study of CD8 T cells in Susac syndrome (dated by TCRdb to about 2019). For the wider study: Of the Susac syndrome patients who were sequenced, roughly 6 had clinically active disease and roughly eight were in clinical remission. Susac syndrome patients were therapy-naive, on corticosteroids (some also receiving IVIg), or on IVIg alone at blood withdrawal. The study used repertoire sequencing to test whether antigen drove CD8+ T cell activation and differentiation in Susac syndrome. What the work shows at the level of the full study, not this receptor alone: In the CD4+ T cell repertoire of Susac syndrome patients, clonal expansion was not detected. The TCR sequencing and HLA analysis was acknowledged to have included a relatively small number of individuals.

Germline trimming: 7 bases from V, 4 bases from J; junction bases outside gene matches: 8. The CDR3 goes from the cysteine to the phenylalanine over 14 residues. The sequence is cut down to CDR3 DNA, 42 bases in frame from base 1. From a lookup of the germline V gene (reference sequence), CDR1 and CDR2 are DFQATT and SNEGSKA. RNA was extracted using the RNeasy kit, and about 0.5 to 1 ug of the RNA was reverse transcribed with random hexamers. TCR beta CDR3 regions were amplified with the immunoSEQ multiplex PCR assay covering 54 Vbeta and 13 Jbeta segments. PCR amplification bias was corrected by using a synthetic template baseline for primer optimization and computational correction. Per the authors' processing: Only productive sequences were kept, with reads annotated to V, D and J genes according to IMGT and analyzed in immunoSEQ Analyzer. Clonality was computed as one minus Shannon entropy normalized by log2 of the number of productive unique sequences. Public and private clones were assessed among the 100 most prevalent clones of each patient and control. Susac-specific clones were defined as absent from healthy and MS cohorts, 800 to 1,200 published viral clones and other ImmuneACCESS disease sequences. TCRdb trimmed public reads at Q25 via fastp, called clones via MiXCR and kept in-frame beta chains. Records with the same CDR3 protein are collapsed into one entry carrying the most frequent genes and DNA. TCRdb's processing, not the authors', yielded these V and J calls. The table for this sample lists approximately 180,000 distinct CDR3 sequences; 91% of them were counted only once. Of the sample, 0.085% to 0.1% is held by the ten largest clones.

Peripheral blood CD8+ and CD4+ T cells from healthy donors, Susac syndrome patients and multiple sclerosis patients were profiled by high-throughput TCR beta sequencing. Susac syndrome patients met recently defined diagnostic criteria for definite or probable disease. Bulk CD8+ and CD4+ T cells were purified magnetically by negative isolation, whereas CD8+ TEMRA cells were enriched by FACS. Blood was drawn into EDTA tubes, processed within 24 hours, and PBMCs were isolated by density gradient centrifugation. PBMCs intended for TCR sequencing were frozen in liquid nitrogen and were later thawed in a 37 degrees C water bath. The sorted or isolated CD4+, CD8+ and CD8+ TEMRA cells reached a purity of at least 90%. Note on this clonotype: No antigen is known for it. Base qualities are missing; no much larger clone stands one base away.

The chain uses TRBV20-1 and TRBJ2-2; 8 nucleotides in the junction match TRBD2. The sample comprised CD4+ T cells from PBMCs. This clonotype originated in a human donor with Susac syndrome. The CDR3 protein: CSVPGLGRTGELFF. DNA sequence: TGCAGTGTCCCGGGACTAGGTCGCACCGGGGAGCTGTTTTTT.